This T cell receptor beta chain originates from a study of regulatory T cells in long-lasting Graves disease. The CDR3 extends over 17 amino acids. V dropped 2 bases and J dropped 3 bases, with 14 bases sitting between them. Time point described: newly diagnosed GD, antithyroid drugs for less than 3 months. PBMCs were the source of the RNA used for TCR sequencing. Through Arm-PCR of CDR3 regions and iRepertoire HTBI primers, TCR beta libraries were built. MiXCR, run by TCRdb on the multiplex PCR reads, gives a single entry per CDR3 protein. The sample shows a few hundred thousand distinct CDR3 sequences, roughly 15% of them seen only once. The data were also submitted as part of a second study, on T cells in Graves' hyperthyroidism and ophthalmopathy. From that second work: Among the patients, aged 18 to 65, hyperthyroidism was newly diagnosed and had lasted under 2 months. Within blood appeared most thyroid clonotypes that had expanded above 0.001. The model foresaw ophthalmopathy a median about 6.5 months prior to onset.

Specimen: peripheral blood mononuclear cells (PBMCs), collected at new diagnosis, from a patient treated with antithyroid drugs. The TCR originated in a woman between 18 and 30 years old with Graves disease. This sequence joins TRBV12-3 or TRBV12-4 and TRBJ1-6; D ambiguous. CDR3 region: CASSLSETQLYNSPLHF. DNA of the CDR3: TGTGCCAGCAGTTTAAGCGAGACCCAGCTCTATAATTCACCCCTCCACTTT.